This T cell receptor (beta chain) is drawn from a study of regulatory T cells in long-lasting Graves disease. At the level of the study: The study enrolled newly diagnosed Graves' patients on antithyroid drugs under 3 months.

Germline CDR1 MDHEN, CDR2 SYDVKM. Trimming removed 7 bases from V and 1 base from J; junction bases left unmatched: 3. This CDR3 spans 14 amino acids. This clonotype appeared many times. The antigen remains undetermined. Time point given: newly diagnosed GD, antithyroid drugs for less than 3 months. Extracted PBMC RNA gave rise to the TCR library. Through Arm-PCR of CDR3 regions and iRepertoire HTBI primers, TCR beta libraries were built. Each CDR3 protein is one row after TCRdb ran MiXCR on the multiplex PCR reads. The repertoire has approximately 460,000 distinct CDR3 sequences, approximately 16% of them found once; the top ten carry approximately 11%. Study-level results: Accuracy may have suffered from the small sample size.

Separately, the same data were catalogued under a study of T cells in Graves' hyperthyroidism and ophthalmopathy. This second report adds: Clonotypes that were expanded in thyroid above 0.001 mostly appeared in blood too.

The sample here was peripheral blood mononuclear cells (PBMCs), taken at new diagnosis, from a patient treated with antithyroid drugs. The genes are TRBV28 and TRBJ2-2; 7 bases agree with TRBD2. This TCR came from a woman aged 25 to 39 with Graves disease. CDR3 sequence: CASMPGGNTGELFF. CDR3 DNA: TGTGCCAGCATGCCGGGAGGGAACACCGGGGAGCTGTTTTTT.